The 13 T cell receptor beta chains listed next were all sequenced from one sample in a study. One entry per CDR3 protein results from TCRdb running MiXCR on the RT-PCR reads. Altogether approximately 720,000 distinct CDR3 sequences are present, 13% to 15% being singletons, with the ten largest covering 3.6%. The specimen was memory CD4+ T cells from blood. These receptor sequences come from a female donor in good health, serving as a healthy control.

The chain recombines TRBV2 with TRBJ1-5; TRBD1 might be the D (5 bases). V was cut by 4 bases and J by 9 bases, with 7 bases left in between. Germline CDR1 reads SNHLY; CDR2 reads FYNNEI. The CDR3 loop spans 11 amino acids. The DNA of the CDR3 is TGTGCCAGCAGTGCGCAGGGGCCCCAGCATTTT. Encoded protein: CASSAQGPQHF. Full variable domain (outside the CDR3, taken from reference TRBV2 and TRBJ1-5): EPEVTQTPSHQVTQMGQEVILRCVPISNHLYFYWYRQILGQKVEFLVSFYNNEISEKSEIFDDQFSVERPDGSNFTLKIRSTKLEDSAMYFCASSAQGPQHFGDGTRLSIL.

The chain links TRBV7-9 to TRBJ2-5; 7 nucleotides line up with TRBD2. J was trimmed by 2 bases and V by 6 bases; bases with no gene match: 3. Germline V lookup: CDR1 SEHNR, CDR2 FQNEAQ (reference sequence). The CDR3 covers 13 residues. CDR3 nucleotides: TGTGCCAGCAGGACTAGCTCACAAGAGACCCAGTACTTC. Protein sequence: CASRTSSQETQYF.

A few counts support this clonotype. The genes are TRBV24-1 and TRBJ2-1; D possibly corresponds to TRBD1 (6 bases). V lost 5 bases to trimming and J lost 1 base, with 20 bases between them. CDR1 is KGHDR, CDR2 SFDVKD, per germline. The CDR3 contains 18 residues. The CDR3: CATSGARGRVVSYNEQFF. In nucleotides, the CDR3 is TGTGCCACCAGTGGGGCCAGGGGACGTGTAGTTTCCTACAATGAGCAGTTCTTC.

This clonotype was seen at least ten times. The chain carries TRBV4-1 and TRBJ2-7, with a possible D match to TRBD1 (6 bases). This CDR3 has 15 residues. Germline V gene data show CDR1 as MGHRA and CDR2 as YSYEKL. Trimming cost V 8 bases and J 6 bases, with 23 bases left between them. CDR3 DNA: TGCGCCAGCGCCGGACAGACAGTAACTTCTGGCGAGCAGTACTTC. It is translated as CASAGQTVTSGEQYF.

The rearrangement joins TRBV6-2 or TRBV6-3 to TRBJ1-5; TRBD1 aligns across 9 bases. The CDR3 sequence is 17 residues long. Per the germline V gene, CDR1 is MNHEY and CDR2 is SVGEGT. Trimming took 2 bases from V and 7 from J; bases not matched to a gene: 12. The CDR3 protein is CASSYPPGQGARQPQHF. CDR3 in DNA: TGTGCCAGCAGTTACCCGCCGGGACAGGGTGCTAGGCAGCCCCAGCATTTT.

The table lists this clonotype with many counts. The J gene is TRBJ2-2, the V gene TRBV7-2; D remains unclear. The CDR3 has 14 residues. With 2 bases removed from V and 4 bases from J, the gap between germline ends came to 8 bases. Per germline, CDR1 SGHTA and CDR2 FQGNSA. The CDR3, as DNA: TGTGCCAGCAGCTTATACAGAACCACCGGGGAGCTGTTTTTT. As protein: CASSLYRTTGELFF.

The gene calls are TRBV20-1 and TRBJ2-1; 7 nucleotides line up with TRBD1. V lost 6 bases to trimming and J lost 0 bases; unmatched junction nucleotides: 5. In germline, CDR1 is DFQATT, CDR2 SNEGSKA (reference sequence). The CDR3 is 14 amino acids. The CDR3 DNA is TGCAGTGCAAACAGGGGTTTCTCCTACAATGAGCAGTTCTTC. Protein: CSANRGFSYNEQFF.

V gene TRBV2 combines with J gene TRBJ2-5; no reliable D call. The CDR3 consists of 16 residues. The germline gives CDR1 SNHLY, CDR2 FYNNEI. V was clipped by 3 bases and J by 2 bases, with 16 bases between them. The CDR3 coding sequence is TGTGCCAGCAGTGATGGGCACACCCGACCTCAAGAGACCCAGTACTTC. Its translation: CASSDGHTRPQETQYF.

At least ten counts were recorded for this clonotype. The genes are TRBV20-1 and TRBJ2-3, with D perhaps assigned TRBD1 or TRBD2 (6 bases each). This CDR3 contains 13 residues. Germline CDR1 reads DFQATT; CDR2 reads SNEGSKA (reference sequence). V was shortened by 1 base and J by 4 bases, with 9 bases between the two germline ends. CDR3 nucleotide sequence: TGCAGTGCTAGAGTCGGGGGCTCAGATACGCAGTATTTT. It is translated as CSARVGGSDTQYF.

Only a few counts were recorded for this clonotype. This chain connects TRBV28 to TRBJ1-5; the D gene is possibly TRBD1 (5 bases). V was trimmed by 10 bases and J by 4 bases, leaving 29 bases between them. CDR1 and CDR2 from the germline V gene are MDHEN and SYDVKM. CDR3 length equals 18 residues. DNA for the CDR3: TGTGCCACGACCGGTCGAACAGGAGTTATCTGGGGGAATCAGCCCCAGCATTTT. Its translation: CATTGRTGVIWGNQPQHF.

This clonotype was seen at least ten times. This sequence joins TRBV7-3 and TRBJ2-1; D is unclear. The CDR3 length is 13 residues. Germline-derived CDR1 and CDR2 are SGHTA and FQGTGA. With 5 bases removed from V and 15 bases from J, the gap between germline ends came to 20 bases. The DNA of the CDR3 is TGTGCCAGCAGCCCCACCTCGGATCAAAATCCGTTCTTC. It translates to CASSPTSDQNPFF.

This clonotype was counted only a few times. The chain carries TRBV9 and TRBJ2-3; TRBD2 might be the D (6 bases). The CDR3 sequence is 14 residues long. Germline V gene sequence: CDR1 SGDLS, CDR2 YYNGEE. V shed 3 bases and J shed 5 bases, with 13 bases lying between them. This CDR3 is CASSGNGRGDTQYF. In nucleotides, the CDR3 is TGTGCCAGCAGCGGGAACGGGAGAGGAGATACGCAGTATTTT.

This rearrangement joins TRBV7-2 to TRBJ2-5, with 7 bases fitting TRBD2. The CDR3 runs 15 residues. Per germline, CDR1 SGHTA and CDR2 FQGNSA. Losses at the gene ends were 5 bases for V and 2 bases for J; bases not matched to a gene: 8. The CDR3 sequence is CASSRRSGNQETQYF. Written as DNA, the CDR3 is TGTGCCAGCAGCCGAAGGAGCGGGAATCAAGAGACCCAGTACTTC.